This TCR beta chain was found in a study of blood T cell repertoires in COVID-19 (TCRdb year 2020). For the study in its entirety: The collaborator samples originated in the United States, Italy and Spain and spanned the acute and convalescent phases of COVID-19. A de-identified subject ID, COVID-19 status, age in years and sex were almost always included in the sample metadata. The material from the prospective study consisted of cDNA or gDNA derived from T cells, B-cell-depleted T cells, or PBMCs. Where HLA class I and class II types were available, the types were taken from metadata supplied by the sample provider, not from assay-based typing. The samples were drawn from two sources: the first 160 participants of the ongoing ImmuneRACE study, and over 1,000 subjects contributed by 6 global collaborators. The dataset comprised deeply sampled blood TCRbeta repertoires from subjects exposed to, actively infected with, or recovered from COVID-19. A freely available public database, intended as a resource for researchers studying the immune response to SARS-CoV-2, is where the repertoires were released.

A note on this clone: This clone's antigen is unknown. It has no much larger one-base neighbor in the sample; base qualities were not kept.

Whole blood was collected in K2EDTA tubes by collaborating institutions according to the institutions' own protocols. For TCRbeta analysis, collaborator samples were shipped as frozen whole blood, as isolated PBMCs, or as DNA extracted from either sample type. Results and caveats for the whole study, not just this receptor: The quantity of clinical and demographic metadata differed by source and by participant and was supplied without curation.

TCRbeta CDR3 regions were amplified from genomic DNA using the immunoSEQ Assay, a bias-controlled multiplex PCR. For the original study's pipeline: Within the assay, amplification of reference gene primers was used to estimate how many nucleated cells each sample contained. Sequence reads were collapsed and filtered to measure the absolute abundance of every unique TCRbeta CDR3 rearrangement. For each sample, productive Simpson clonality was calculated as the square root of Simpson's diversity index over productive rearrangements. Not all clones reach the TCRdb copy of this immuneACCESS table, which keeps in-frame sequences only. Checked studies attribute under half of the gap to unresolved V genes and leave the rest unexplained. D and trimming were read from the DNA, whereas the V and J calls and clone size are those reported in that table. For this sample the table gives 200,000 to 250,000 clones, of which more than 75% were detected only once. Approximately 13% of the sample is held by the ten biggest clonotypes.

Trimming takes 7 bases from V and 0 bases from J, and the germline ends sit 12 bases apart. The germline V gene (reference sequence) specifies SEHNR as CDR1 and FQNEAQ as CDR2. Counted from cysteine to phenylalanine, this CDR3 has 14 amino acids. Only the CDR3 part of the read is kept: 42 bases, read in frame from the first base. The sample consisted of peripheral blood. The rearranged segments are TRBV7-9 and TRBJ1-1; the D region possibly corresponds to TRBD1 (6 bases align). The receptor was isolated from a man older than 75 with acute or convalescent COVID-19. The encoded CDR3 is CASTGDTLNTEAFF. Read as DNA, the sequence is TGTGCCAGCACCGGGGACACTTTGAACACTGAAGCTTTCTTT.